The clone carrying this T cell receptor (beta chain) was detected a few times. What it binds is not known. Using its own MiXCR run on the RT-PCR reads, TCRdb lists one record per CDR3 protein. Of hundreds of thousands of distinct CDR3 sequences listed, 13% to 15% are singletons. The data originate from a study of response to subunit inactivated influenza vaccine. The junction had 6 bases not matched to a gene; V was cut back by 1 base and J by 6 bases. CDR3 size: 16 residues. Germline V lookup: CDR1 LGHNA, CDR2 YNFKEQ. Whole-study findings and limits: It was the authors' suggestion that each seasonal influenza vaccination recruits few new T cells.

The source is a man aged 50 or older who received an inactivated influenza vaccine. This specimen consisted of PBMCs from blood, obtained roughly 2 weeks before vaccination. The chain couples TRBV4-2 to TRBJ2-4; TRBD2 matches at 10 bases. The CDR3 loop is CASSQGAGGPGNIQYF. The CDR3 coding sequence is TGTGCCAGCAGCCAAGGAGCGGGGGGGCCCGGAAACATTCAGTACTTC.